This entry describes one TCR beta chain. No antigen is known for it. This record belongs to a study of CXCR3-negative and CXCR3-positive naive CD8 T cells. The authors prepared UMI-labeled TRB cDNA libraries by 5' RACE. No DNA is given; TCRdb re-called the 5' RACE reads and lists each CDR3 protein once. The table for this sample gives 85,000 to 120,000 distinct CDR3 sequences. The study's findings and limits: CXCR3-negative and CXCR3-positive naive cells shared comparable TRBV-TRBJ usage, but memory cells did not. Memory CD8+ cells showed much lower diversity, while both naive subsets were comparably high. Cryopreserved cells showed partially decreased CXCR3 expression, and most assays used fresh PBMCs. TRB CDR3 hydrophobicity was greater in CXCR3-positive naive cells than in CXCR3-negative naive cells.

Per germline, CDR1 SEHNR and CDR2 FQNEAQ (reference sequence). The CDR3 sequence is 16 residues long. This clonotype was sampled from a human donor in good health. Some clones in this sample may be carry-over from other donors' samples. The sample was naive CXCR3+ CD8+ T cells from blood. The subset: CD45RO-CCR7+CD27+CD95- naive CD8+ T cells expressing CXCR3 (TNR3+). The V call is TRBV7-9, the J call TRBJ2-1. CDR3 amino acids: CASSSRERDSYNEQFF.